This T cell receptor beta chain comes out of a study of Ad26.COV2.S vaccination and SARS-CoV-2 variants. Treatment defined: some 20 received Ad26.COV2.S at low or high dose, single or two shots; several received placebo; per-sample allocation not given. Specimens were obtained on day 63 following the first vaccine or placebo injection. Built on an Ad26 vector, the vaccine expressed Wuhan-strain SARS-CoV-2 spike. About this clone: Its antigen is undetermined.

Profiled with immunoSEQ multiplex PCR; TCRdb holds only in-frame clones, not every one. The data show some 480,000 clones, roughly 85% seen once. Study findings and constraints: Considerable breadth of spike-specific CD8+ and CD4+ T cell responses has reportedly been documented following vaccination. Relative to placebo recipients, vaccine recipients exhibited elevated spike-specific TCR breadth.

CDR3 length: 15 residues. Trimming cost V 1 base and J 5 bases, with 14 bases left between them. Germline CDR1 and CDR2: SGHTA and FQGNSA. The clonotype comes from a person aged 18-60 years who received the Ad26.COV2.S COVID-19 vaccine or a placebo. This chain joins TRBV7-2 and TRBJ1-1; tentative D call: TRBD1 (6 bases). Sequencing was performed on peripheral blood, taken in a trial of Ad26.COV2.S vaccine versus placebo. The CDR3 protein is CASSLDGGRWTEAFF. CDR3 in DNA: TGTGCCAGCAGCTTAGATGGGGGGCGGTGGACTGAAGCTTTCTTT.